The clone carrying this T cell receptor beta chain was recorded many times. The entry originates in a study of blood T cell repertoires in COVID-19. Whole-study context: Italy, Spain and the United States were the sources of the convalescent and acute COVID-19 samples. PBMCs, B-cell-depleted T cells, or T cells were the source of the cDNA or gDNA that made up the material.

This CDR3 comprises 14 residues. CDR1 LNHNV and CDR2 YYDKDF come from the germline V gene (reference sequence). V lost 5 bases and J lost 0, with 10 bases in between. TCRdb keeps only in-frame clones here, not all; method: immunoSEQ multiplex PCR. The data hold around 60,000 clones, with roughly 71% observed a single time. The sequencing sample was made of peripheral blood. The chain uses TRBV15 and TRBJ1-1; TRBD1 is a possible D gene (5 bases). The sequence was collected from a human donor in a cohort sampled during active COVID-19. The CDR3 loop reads CATSGGTMNTEAFF. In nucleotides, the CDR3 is TGTGCCACCAGCGGGGGGACCATGAACACTGAAGCTTTCTTT.